This section outlines one TCR beta chain sequence together with its context. These data belong to a study of blood T cell repertoires in COVID-19. Study background: Acute-phase and convalescent COVID-19 samples originated in the United States, Italy and Spain. PBMCs, B-cell-depleted T cells, or T cells were the source of the cDNA or gDNA that made up the material.

Germline lookup yields CDR1 MNHEY and CDR2 SVGAGI. V was trimmed by 2 bases and J by 12 bases, leaving 8 bases between them. This CDR3 is built from 11 residues. As processed by the authors: Estimated nucleated cell counts came from reference gene primer amplification. The method was immunoSEQ multiplex PCR; TCRdb's version includes in-frame clones alone and lacks a portion of them. V and J calls and clone size are given by that table; D and trimming were obtained from the DNA. Found here are approximately 330,000 clones, approximately 88% of them singletons; the top ten hold roughly 4%. The chain combines TRBV6-5 with TRBJ2-1; D is possibly TRBD2 (5 bases). The sample comprised peripheral blood. This receptor was obtained from a woman aged 45-60 years with active or convalescent COVID-19. DNA of the CDR3: TGTGCCAGCAGTTACCTAGCCCTGCAGTTCTTC. Amino acid sequence: CASSYLALQFF.